This T cell receptor (beta chain) is from a study of blood T cells in healthy people across ages. Combining a sample-barcoded 5' primer with a J-beta primer mix, a second PCR ran for about 7 to 12 cycles. TCRdb ran MiXCR on the 5' RACE reads and lists one entry per CDR3 protein. The sample has 550,000 to 600,000 distinct CDR3 sequences; around 48% are singletons. The CDR3 spans 16 residues. Germline V gene sequence: CDR1 LNHNV, CDR2 YYDKDF (reference sequence). The ends were cut back, 1 base at V and 1 base at J, with 11 bases in the middle. The sequence came from an elderly man in good health. Material for sequencing was blood. The chain links TRBV15 to TRBJ2-1; D perhaps matches TRBD2 (5 bases). CDR3 region: CATSRVGRGSYNEQFF. The CDR3 coding sequence is TGTGCCACCAGCAGAGTTGGGCGCGGGTCCTACAATGAGCAGTTCTTC.